This T cell receptor (beta chain) appears in the sequencing data of a study of cytotoxic CD8 clonotypes in ibrutinib-treated CLL. Study-level background: Partial response was seen in 25 or so patients and complete response in 2; after median roughly 66 months, about 14 stayed remitted, about twelve progressed. General study results and limits: Sampling schedules were unmatched across sustained-remission and progressing patients. Exceeding age-matched healthy donors, baseline clonality also tracked the counts of circulating CD8+ T cells. Public clonotypes (which were uncommon) either contracted or remained stable on treatment.

Note on this clone: The antigen is undetermined.

TCRdb keeps only in-frame clones here, not all; method: immunoSEQ multiplex PCR. Of fewer than 300,000 clones listed, 70% to 80% are singletons. The CDR3 contains 16 residues. Deletions cut 2 bases from V and 6 bases from J, with 18 bases between. Germline CDR1 is SGHRS and CDR2 is YFSETQ. This TCR came from a human donor with chronic lymphocytic leukemia. The chain combines TRBV5-1 with TRBJ2-1; D may correspond to TRBD1 or TRBD2 (5 bases each). The material sequenced was PBMCs, taken at disease progression, from a patient treated with ibrutinib. The CDR3 loop reads CASSFDRGVLSNEQFF. The CDR3, as DNA: TGCGCCAGCAGCTTCGATAGAGGGGTTCTAAGCAATGAGCAGTTCTTC.